The 15 T cell receptor beta chains below come from one sample, sequenced in a study of PD-1 blockade in mismatch repair-deficient tumors. This table comes from immunoSEQ multiplex PCR, and its TCRdb copy is limited to in-frame clones, with some not included. The data hold tens of thousands of clones, with 65% to 85% observed a single time. This specimen was peripheral blood, taken 44 weeks after starting pembrolizumab. The receptors were sampled from an adult with mismatch repair-deficient cancer.

This CDR3 is CAISILDWDVQSANEKLFF. CDR3 DNA sequence: TGTGCCATCTCGATACTGGACTGGGACGTCCAGTCAGCTAATGAAAAACTGTTTTTT. The chain has TRBV2 and TRBJ1-4, with a weak D call TRBD1 (5 bases). Trimming shortened V by 10 bases and J by 3 bases, and 30 bases separated the two germline ends. The CDR3 extends over 19 amino acids. Germline V gene lookup returns CDR1 SNHLY and CDR2 FYNNEI. The entire variable domain, with the rest obtained from reference TRBV2 and TRBJ1-4, is as follows: EPEVTQTPSHQVTQMGQEVILRCVPISNHLYFYWYRQILGQKVEFLVSFYNNEISEKSEIFDDQFSVERPDGSNFTLKIRSTKLEDSAMYFCAISILDWDVQSANEKLFFGSGTQLSVL.

V gene TRBV7-3 combines with J gene TRBJ2-3; weak D call: TRBD2 (6 bases). The ends were cut back, 1 base at V and 5 bases at J, with 28 bases in the middle. This CDR3 is 20 amino acids long. From germline, CDR1 is SGHTA and CDR2 FQGTGA. In DNA form, the CDR3 reads TGTGCCAGCAGCTTAAGAGGAGGTGCGGCTAGCGTTAAAAGGGGAGATACGCAGTATTTT. Translating gives CASSLRGGAASVKRGDTQYF.

The gene calls are TRBV5-6 and TRBJ2-3; the D gene is possibly TRBD2 (6 bases). The CDR3 totals 16 residues. Germline CDR1 reads SGHDT; CDR2 reads YYEEEE. V was pared by 3 bases and J by 0 bases, with 14 bases between. The chain's CDR3 is CASSSGSGRSTDTQYF. For the CDR3, the DNA is TGTGCCAGCAGCTCCGGGAGCGGTAGGAGCACAGATACGCAGTATTTT.

The chain has TRBV5-8 and TRBJ1-2; D gene uncertain. V dropped 4 bases and J dropped 6 bases, with 10 bases sitting between them. In germline, CDR1 is SGHTS, CDR2 YDEGEE. The CDR3 contains 12 residues. This CDR3 is CASSPSGDGYTF. DNA of the CDR3: TGTGCCAGCAGCCCCTCCGGAGATGGCTACACCTTC.

The CDR3 DNA sequence: TGTGCCAGCAGCGACGGTAGCACAGGGGTAACCTACGAGCAGTACTTC. This codes for CASSDGSTGVTYEQYF. The chain links TRBV9 to TRBJ2-7; 7 bases are a match to TRBD1. This CDR3 spans 16 amino acids. Germline assignment: CDR1 SGDLS and CDR2 YYNGEE. J gave up 2 bases and V 3 bases, and 11 bases lay outside the gene matches.

V usage is TRBV11-3 and J usage is TRBJ2-7, with 9 bases matching TRBD1. Germline CDR1 reads SGHNT; CDR2 reads YENEEA. This CDR3 has 15 amino acids. The trim removed 1 base at V and 6 bases at J, leaving 7 bases unmatched. This chain's CDR3 is CASSLVGQGYVEQYF. The CDR3 nucleotides read TGTGCCAGCAGCTTAGTGGGACAGGGTTATGTCGAGCAGTACTTC.

The chain couples TRBV6-4 to TRBJ2-2; 7 nucleotides line up with TRBD2. Looked up from germline, CDR1 is MRHNA and CDR2 is SNTAGT. With 6 bases clipped from V and 4 bases from J, the junction kept 5 bases outside the gene matches. This CDR3 is 14 amino acids long. CDR3 sequence reads: CASSLLATTGELFF. CDR3 nucleotide sequence: TGTGCCAGCAGCCTACTAGCGACCACCGGGGAGCTGTTTTTT.

This chain connects TRBV15 to TRBJ1-2; a possible D gene is TRBD1 (5 bases). The CDR3 runs 15 residues. CDR1 LNHNV and CDR2 YYDKDF come from the germline V gene (reference sequence). The V gene lost 0 bases and the J gene lost 5 bases, with 13 bases spanning the gap. CDR3 loop: CATSRDFGTEYGYTF. The DNA of the CDR3 is TGTGCCACCAGCAGAGATTTCGGGACGGAATATGGCTACACCTTC.

The V call is TRBV7-8, the J call TRBJ2-1, with D possibly being TRBD1 (6 bases). V was shortened by 4 bases and J by 6 bases, with 16 bases between the two germline ends. CDR1 and CDR2 (germline): SGHVS, FQNEAQ. The CDR3 loop spans 15 amino acids. CDR3 amino acids: CASSSSGQGTNEQFF. The CDR3 region has the DNA TGTGCCAGCAGCTCCTCCGGGCAGGGGACCAATGAGCAGTTCTTC.

The chain has TRBV19 and TRBJ1-1; TRBD1 aligns across 9 bases. The ends lost 6 bases at V and 6 bases at J; junction bases unmatched: 11. Germline loops: CDR1 LNHDA, CDR2 SQIVND (reference sequence). The CDR3 contains 15 residues. CDR3 amino acids: CASSDRQGVSPEAFF. CDR3 coding DNA: TGTGCCAGTAGCGATAGACAGGGGGTTTCGCCTGAAGCTTTCTTT.

This clone was recorded once. The chain carries TRBV6-5 and TRBJ1-4; 9 bases align to TRBD1. The V gene's germline CDR1 is MNHEY and CDR2 SVGAGI. Germline trimming cut 7 bases from V and 7 bases from J; bases unmatched to any gene: 7. This CDR3 has 14 residues. This CDR3 is CASKKQGAFEKLFF. The DNA of the CDR3 is TGTGCCAGCAAAAAACAGGGGGCTTTTGAAAAACTGTTTTTT.

This chain uses TRBV7-9 with TRBJ2-1; D is undetermined. CDR1 and CDR2 from the germline V gene are SEHNR and FQNEAQ (reference sequence). Trimming stripped 2 bases from V and 4 bases from J, with 6 bases between. The CDR3 covers 13 residues. For the CDR3, the DNA is TGTGCCAGCAGCTTAAGACGGTACAATGAGCAGTTCTTC. Translated: CASSLRRYNEQFF.

The chain has TRBV2 and TRBJ2-1, with 14 bases matching TRBD2. V was pared by 5 bases and J by 5 bases, with 11 bases of the junction left unmatched. There are 18 residues in the CDR3. Germline V gene lookup returns CDR1 SNHLY and CDR2 FYNNEI. Here the CDR3 reads CASSRLAGGSGRNNEQFF. CDR3 in DNA: TGTGCCAGCAGTCGACTAGCGGGAGGGTCTGGCCGTAACAATGAGCAGTTCTTC.

This clone came up once. This rearrangement joins TRBV6-4 to TRBJ1-1; D remains ambiguous. Germline V gives CDR1 MRHNA, CDR2 SNTAGT. The length of the CDR3 is 12 residues. The V end was cut by 1 base, the J end by 9 bases, with 9 bases between. The CDR3 loop is CASSDFLGQAFF. In nucleotides, the CDR3 is TGTGCCAGCAGTGACTTCCTAGGGCAAGCTTTCTTT.

The V call is TRBV7-2, the J call TRBJ2-3, with D unclear. The CDR3 runs 16 residues. V was pared by 1 base and J by 0 bases, with 11 bases between. Germline values: CDR1 SGHTA, CDR2 FQGNSA. CDR3 DNA sequence: TGTGCCAGCAGCTTAGGAGGATTTACTAGCACAGATACGCAGTATTTT. This sequence encodes CASSLGGFTSTDTQYF. The variable domain in full, completed from reference TRBV7-2 and TRBJ2-3, reads GAGVSQSPSNKVTEKGKDVELRCDPISGHTALYWYRQSLGQGLEFLIYFQGNSAPDKSGLPSDRFSAERTGGSVSTLTIQRTQQEDSAVYLCASSLGGFTSTDTQYFGPGTRLTVL.